This note documents a single TCR beta chain sequence. Using its own MiXCR run on the 5' RACE reads, TCRdb lists one record per CDR3 protein. Of 400,000 to 650,000 distinct CDR3 sequences in the sample, 21% were seen once. The CDR3 spans 15 residues. Trimming cost V 4 bases and J 3 bases; bases outside gene matches: 7. The data derive from a study of T cells after yellow fever vaccination. The receptor was isolated from a young man who received the YFV17D yellow fever vaccine. Sequencing used PBMCs, obtained 21 days after the first yellow fever vaccination. The chain carries TRBV12-3 or TRBV12-4 and TRBJ2-7, with TRBD1 identical over 9 bases. The CDR3 sequence: CASSSVGQGFYEQYF. The CDR3 nucleotides read TGTGCCAGCAGTTCCGTCGGACAGGGGTTCTACGAGCAGTACTTC.